This entry lists 17 T cell receptor beta chains sequenced from one sample in a study of blood T cell repertoires in COVID-19. The assay was immunoSEQ multiplex PCR, and TCRdb's table has in-frame clones only and misses some. The sample records 200,000 or so clones, around 89% being singletons. Sequenced: PBMCs or T cells enriched from blood (not recorded which). The receptors stem from a woman between 40 and 50 years old with acute COVID-19.

Here the CDR3 reads CASSPRPGLSGGSAGELFF. In DNA, the CDR3 is TGTGCCAGCAGCCCTCGACCCGGCCTCAGCGGGGGCTCGGCCGGGGAGCTGTTTTTT. The genes are TRBV11-3 and TRBJ2-2, with TRBD2 matching over 8 bases. Trimming took 5 bases from V and 6 from J; bases not matched to a gene: 20. The CDR3 is 19 residues long. Germline CDR1 and CDR2: SGHNT and YENEEA.

V gene TRBV27 combines with J gene TRBJ1-5, with a tentative D call TRBD1 (6 bases). V was trimmed by 4 bases and J by 0 bases, leaving 16 bases between them. Germline CDR1 is MNHEY and CDR2 is SMNVEV (reference sequence). This CDR3 spans 17 amino acids. The CDR3 sequence is CASSSWTARNSNQPQHF. The CDR3 DNA reads TGTGCCAGCAGTTCTTGGACAGCCAGGAATAGCAATCAGCCCCAGCATTTT.

V gene TRBV30 combines with J gene TRBJ2-6; D might be TRBD1 (6 bases). The length of the CDR3 is 15 residues. V dropped 2 bases and J dropped 0 bases, with 8 bases sitting between them. CDR1 and CDR2 (germline): GTSNPN, SVGIG (reference sequence). The CDR3 loop reads CAWSRGGSGANVLTF. Here the CDR3 DNA reads TGTGCCTGGAGTCGAGGGGGCTCTGGGGCCAACGTCCTGACTTTC.

The gene calls are TRBV19 and TRBJ1-5; D not resolved. This CDR3 has 13 residues. Trimming cost V 1 base and J 3 bases, with 4 bases left between them. CDR1 and CDR2 from the germline V gene are LNHDA and SQIVND (reference sequence). The CDR3 is CASSIGINQPQHF. In DNA, the CDR3 is TGTGCCAGTAGTATAGGTATCAATCAGCCCCAGCATTTT.

The chain combines TRBV11-3 with TRBJ1-3; 7 nucleotides match TRBD1. V lost 3 bases and J lost 2; bases outside the gene matches: 4. This CDR3 region has 15 residues. CDR1 is SGHNT and CDR2 is YENEEA in the germline V gene. CDR3: CASSFGQATGNTIYF. The CDR3 coding sequence is TGTGCCAGCAGCTTCGGACAGGCGACTGGAAACACCATATATTTT.

V usage is TRBV28 and J usage is TRBJ1-3; 8 nucleotides line up with TRBD1. The CDR3 has 14 residues. With V trimmed by 5 bases and J by 4 bases, 4 bases remained unmatched. The V gene's germline CDR1 is MDHEN and CDR2 SYDVKM. CDR3 coding DNA: TGTGCCAGCAGTCGCCGGGACAGGGGAAACACCATATATTTT. Translating it yields CASSRRDRGNTIYF.

The chain carries TRBV13 and TRBJ2-6; 7 bases line up with TRBD1. The germline gives CDR1 PRHDT, CDR2 FYEKMQ (reference sequence). The CDR3 runs 17 residues. Trimming at V came to 5 bases and at J to 1 base, leaving 8 bases not matched to a gene. The CDR3 nucleotides are TGTGCCAGCAGCATCGGACAGGTCAAATCTGGGGCCAACGTCCTGACTTTC. This encodes CASSIGQVKSGANVLTF.

The rearrangement links TRBV23-1 to TRBJ2-1; 12 bases are shared with TRBD2. TRBV23-1 is an ORF, with its function uncertain. Trimming took 9 bases from V and 1 from J; bases not matched to a gene: 13. CDR3 length: 18 residues. The CDR3 sequence is CARGTGETSGSSYNEQFF. CDR3 in DNA: TGCGCCAGGGGGACAGGGGAGACTAGCGGGAGTTCCTACAATGAGCAGTTCTTC.

This clone was seen a handful of times. This chain uses TRBV9 with TRBJ1-1; D not resolved. Germline V lookup: CDR1 SGDLS, CDR2 YYNGEE. The V and J ends lost 4 bases and 1 base respectively, with 8 bases between them. The CDR3 is 13 amino acids. CDR3: CASSSHTNTEAFF. CDR3 nucleotide sequence: TGTGCCAGCAGCTCCCACACGAACACTGAAGCTTTCTTT.

This chain uses TRBV11-2 with TRBJ2-3, with no clear D. The CDR3 runs to 15 residues. CDR1 and CDR2 (germline): SGHAT, FQNNGV. Trimming removed 0 bases at V and 3 bases at J, with 10 bases between. The CDR3 loop reads CASSLERARTDTQYF. For the CDR3, the DNA is TGTGCCAGCAGCTTAGAACGAGCGCGTACAGATACGCAGTATTTT. Complete variable domain (other parts from reference TRBV11-2 and TRBJ2-3): EAGVAQSPRYKIIEKRQSVAFWCNPISGHATLYWYQQILGQGPKLLIQFQNNGVVDDSQLPKDRFSAERLKGVDSTLKIQPAKLEDSAVYLCASSLERARTDTQYFGPGTRLTVL.

The gene calls are TRBV29-1 and TRBJ1-2; the match to TRBD1 covers 9 bases. CDR3 size: 11 residues. The V and J ends lost 7 bases and 8 bases, in that order; junction bases with no gene match: 5. The germline V gene encodes CDR1 SQVTM and CDR2 ANQGSEA. CDR3 nucleotides: TGCAGCGGGACAGGGGAGGGCGGCTACACCTTC. Its protein is CSGTGEGGYTF. The full variable domain, completed using reference TRBV29-1 and TRBJ1-2, is SAVISQKPSRDICQRGTSLTIQCQVDSQVTMMFWYRQQPGQSLTLIATANQGSEATYESGFVIDKFPISRPNLTFSTLTVSNMSPEDSSIYLCSGTGEGGYTFGSGTRLTVV.

The chain couples TRBV19 to TRBJ1-1; D unresolved. The germline V gene encodes CDR1 LNHDA and CDR2 SQIVND (reference sequence). V lost 5 bases and J lost 8, with 12 bases in between. The CDR3 extends over 12 amino acids. CDR3 sequence: CASSWKGGEAFF. DNA of the CDR3: TGTGCCAGTAGTTGGAAGGGCGGGGAAGCTTTCTTT. The full variable domain, its missing parts supplied by reference TRBV19 and TRBJ1-1, is DGGITQSPKYLFRKEGQNVTLSCEQNLNHDAMYWYRQDPGQGLRLIYYSQIVNDFQKGDIAEGYSVSREKKESFPLTVTSAQKNPTAFYLCASSWKGGEAFFGQGTRLTVV.

The gene calls are TRBV6-2 or TRBV6-3 and TRBJ1-2; D is unclear. CDR3 length: 15 residues. V shed 5 bases and J shed 8 bases, with 21 bases lying between them. CDR1 is MNHEY, CDR2 SVGEGT, per germline. For the CDR3, the DNA is TGTGCCAGCAGTCCCTCGGTTTTGGCGGGCCGGGGCTACACCTTC. This translates into CASSPSVLAGRGYTF.

In its sample, this clone was seen a few times. The gene calls are TRBV19 and TRBJ1-6, with 7 bases matching TRBD1. The CDR3 has 14 amino acids. Trimming took 3 bases from V and 8 from J; bases not matched to a gene: 4. The germline V gene has CDR1 LNHDA and CDR2 SQIVND (reference sequence). CDR3 residues: CASSMRGQHSPLHF. The CDR3 coding sequence is TGTGCCAGTAGTATGAGGGGACAGCATTCACCCCTCCACTTT.

The V gene is TRBV5-5, the J gene TRBJ2-7; D possibly corresponds to TRBD2 (5 bases). The germline V and J ends were trimmed by 4 bases and 3 bases, with 20 bases remaining between them. CDR3 length equals 16 residues. The germline V gene has CDR1 SGHKS and CDR2 YYEKEE (reference sequence). CDR3 sequence: CASSLATPVLGYEQYF. The CDR3 DNA follows: TGTGCCAGCAGCCTAGCCACTCCCGTCTTGGGCTACGAGCAGTACTTC. Full variable domain (rest looked up from reference TRBV5-5 and TRBJ2-7): DAGVTQSPTHLIKTRGQQVTLRCSPISGHKSVSWYQQVLGQGPQFIFQYYEKEERGRGNFPDRFSARQFPNYSSELNVNALLLGDSALYLCASSLATPVLGYEQYFGPGTRLTVT.

The chain recombines TRBV3-1 (or the pseudogene TRBV3-2) with TRBJ1-2, with a possible D match to TRBD1 (6 bases). Trimming cost V 1 base and J 2 bases, with 11 bases left between them. Germline loops: CDR1 LGHDT, CDR2 YNNKEL (reference sequence). This CDR3 has 15 residues. CDR3 sequence reads: CASSQGSTGNYGYTF. CDR3 DNA sequence: TGTGCCAGCAGCCAAGGATCAACAGGGAACTATGGCTACACCTTC.

The CDR3 region is CASSLGSGEKLFF. The CDR3, as DNA: TGTGCCAGCAGCTTAGGTTCGGGTGAAAAACTGTTTTTT. The chain is built from TRBV11-2 and TRBJ1-4, with D hard to call. This CDR3 is 13 amino acids long. The ends were cut back, 1 base at V and 7 bases at J, with 7 bases in the middle. Germline values: CDR1 SGHAT, CDR2 FQNNGV.